A single T cell receptor beta chain is shown here with its context. Its target is unknown. The CDR3 has 13 residues. The ends were cut back, 2 bases at V and 12 bases at J, with 17 bases in the middle. CDR1 and CDR2 from the germline V gene are GTSNPN and SVGIG (reference sequence). These data belong to a study of shared clonotypes between healthy human individuals. Study results and caveats: It was only blood that was sampled, and tissue repertoires likely differ. Clonotypes shared by all four sorted-subset donors had higher generation probabilities than non-shared clonotypes.

As originally analysed: Filtering differed because ImmunoSEQ produced junction-only sequences that carried no quality scores. Assay used: immunoSEQ multiplex PCR; TCRdb lists only in-frame clones, some missing. The V and J calls and clone size are taken from that table; D and trimming were inferred from the DNA. Of millions of clones in the sample, about 92% were seen once. The V and J genes are TRBV30 and TRBJ2-1; D is uncertain. The sequence derives from a man aged 18 to 35 in good health. Sequences were obtained from naive CD4+ T cells sorted from blood. Subset reported: CD45RA+ positively selected. CDR3 sequence reads: CAWSINDGLGQFF. The CDR3 DNA follows: TGTGCCTGGAGTATTAACGACGGGTTAGGGCAGTTCTTC.